This entry lists 18 T cell receptor beta chains sequenced from one sample in a study of CD8+CD57+ T cells in acquired aplastic anemia. TCR beta VDJ combinations and CDR3 sequences were profiled from genomic DNA. TCRdb used MiXCR to reprocess the reads, holding one entry per CDR3 protein. The table has around 190,000 distinct CDR3 sequences, over 55% seen once. The sequenced material came from sorted CD4+, CD8+, or CD8+CD57+ T cells (not recorded which) from PBMCs. The origin of the receptors is a human donor in good health.

The CDR3 nucleotides are TGCAGCCAGGAGATGGAACTGTTCGAGCAGTTCTTC. It codes for CSQEMELFEQFF. The chain carries TRBV29-1 and TRBJ2-1, with unresolved D. CDR3 length: 12 residues. Trimming pared 8 bases from V and 10 bases from J, leaving 18 bases between. The germline gives CDR1 SQVTM, CDR2 ANQGSEA.

The chain uses TRBV7-3 and TRBJ2-6, with D uncertain. CDR3 length: 16 amino acids. The V end lost 4 bases, the J end lost 0 bases, and 10 bases lay between the germline ends. The V gene's germline CDR1 is SGHTA and CDR2 FQGTGA. CDR3 sequence reads: CASSSLGSSGANVLTF. CDR3 bases: TGTGCCAGCAGCTCACTGGGGTCCTCTGGGGCCAACGTCCTGACTTTC.

This clonotype was counted at least ten times. The genes are TRBV7-9 and TRBJ2-1, with D unclear. Germline values: CDR1 SEHNR, CDR2 FQNEAQ (reference sequence). The CDR3 consists of 12 residues. V was trimmed by 6 bases and J by 13 bases, leaving 16 bases between them. The CDR3 DNA sequence: TGTGCCAGCAGAACCGGGTCCATCGAACAGTTCTTC. Translated, it gives CASRTGSIEQFF.

J is TRBJ2-6 and V is TRBV12-3 or TRBV12-4; D could derive from TRBD1 or TRBD2 (5 bases each). This CDR3 region has 15 residues. Trimming shortened V by 7 bases and J by 0 bases, and 10 bases separated the two germline ends. In nucleotides, the CDR3 is TGTGCCAGCATTCAGGGACCCTCTGGGGCCAACGTCCTGACTTTC. Translation: CASIQGPSGANVLTF.

This chain joins TRBV20-1 and TRBJ1-5; the D is unclear. CDR1 DFQATT and CDR2 SNEGSKA come from the germline V gene (reference sequence). The length of the CDR3 is 11 residues. V lost 5 bases, J lost 16 bases, and 18 bases lay in between. The chain's CDR3 is CSAPRGPNVHF. The DNA for the CDR3 is TGCAGTGCTCCACGTGGTCCCAACGTCCATTTT.

This sequence joins TRBV2 and TRBJ1-5, with 12 positions matching TRBD1. V shed 6 bases and J 5 bases; nucleotides not matched to a gene: 2. This CDR3 region has 14 residues. The germline gives CDR1 SNHLY, CDR2 FYNNEI. CDR3 sequence reads: CASSGTGGHQPQHF. The DNA for the CDR3 is TGTGCCAGCAGCGGGACAGGGGGCCATCAGCCCCAGCATTTT.

This sequence joins TRBV29-1 and TRBJ2-7, with D unclear. The CDR3 loop spans 12 amino acids. Germline V gene data show CDR1 as SQVTM and CDR2 as ANQGSEA. Trimming shortened V by 3 bases and J by 1 base, and 7 bases separated the two germline ends. The CDR3 bases are TGCAGCGTTGATGGGGATTCCTACGAGCAGTACTTC. This encodes CSVDGDSYEQYF.

The chain joins TRBV20-1 to TRBJ1-6, with no clear D. Per the germline V gene, CDR1 is DFQATT and CDR2 is SNEGSKA (reference sequence). The ends were cut back, 0 bases at V and 9 bases at J, with 12 bases in the middle. The CDR3 has 14 residues. The CDR3 loop reads CSARDRFLLSPLHF. The CDR3 DNA is TGCAGTGCTAGAGATCGATTCCTCCTTTCACCCCTCCACTTT.

This clonotype was seen only a few times. A much larger clone sits a single nucleotide away, making a read error possible. The chain joins TRBV9 to TRBJ2-3; the D call may be TRBD1 or TRBD2 (6 bases each). The CDR3 covers 16 residues. CDR1 is SGDLS, CDR2 YYNGEE, per germline. The CDR3 DNA is TGTGCCAGCAGCGTAGAGGGGGGCCTCCGCACAGATACGCGGTATTTT. Amino acid sequence: CASSVEGGLRTDTRYF.

V usage is TRBV5-1 and J usage is TRBJ2-5; 9 bases fit TRBD2. With V trimmed by 9 bases and J by 5 bases, 11 bases remained unmatched. CDR1 and CDR2 (germline): SGHRS, YFSETQ. The CDR3 has 14 residues. The CDR3 loop reads CATGGRGGRETQYF. The CDR3, as DNA: TGCGCCACGGGTGGGCGGGGGGGCCGGGAGACCCAGTACTTC. The full variable domain, completed using reference TRBV5-1 and TRBJ2-5, is KAGVTQTPRYLIKTRGQQVTLSCSPISGHRSVSWYQQTPGQGLQFLFEYFSETQRNKGNFPGRFSGRQFSNSRSEMNVSTLELGDSALYLCATGGRGGRETQYFGPGTRLLVL.

This clonotype was recorded only once. The J gene is TRBJ2-7, the V gene TRBV6-5; TRBD1 might be the D (6 bases). V gave up 4 bases and J gave up 2 bases, with 9 bases separating them. Germline CDR1 and CDR2: MNHEY and SVGAGI. The CDR3 sequence is 13 residues long. CDR3 loop: CASSFRQAYEQYF. The CDR3 coding sequence is TGTGCCAGCAGTTTCCGACAGGCCTACGAGCAGTACTTC.

This clonotype has a count of ten or more. The chain couples TRBV20-1 to TRBJ1-3, with 11 bases lining up with TRBD1. J lost 0 bases, V lost 6 bases, and 4 bases had no gene match. CDR3 length equals 15 residues. Looked up from germline, CDR1 is DFQATT and CDR2 is SNEGSKA (reference sequence). In nucleotides, the CDR3 is TGCAGTGCCACGGACAGGGGGCTCTCTGGAAACACCATATATTTT. This encodes CSATDRGLSGNTIYF.

The chain uses TRBV2 and TRBJ1-3; TRBD1 agrees at 8 bases. CDR3 length equals 14 residues. Germline V lookup: CDR1 SNHLY, CDR2 FYNNEI. The V gene end was trimmed by 10 bases and the J gene end by 0 bases; junction bases not matched to a gene: 5. CDR3 sequence: CAIYTGGSGNTIYF. Written as DNA, the CDR3 is TGTGCCATTTACACAGGGGGCTCTGGAAACACCATATATTTT.

The chain joins TRBV5-6 to TRBJ2-7; unclear D gene. The CDR3 sequence is 15 residues long. Trimming shortened V by 4 bases and J by 0 bases, and 14 bases separated the two germline ends. The germline V gene encodes CDR1 SGHDT and CDR2 YYEEEE. The CDR3 DNA is TGTGCCAGCAGCCCGGACCCCTTCCGCTCCTACGAGCAGTACTTC. This codes for CASSPDPFRSYEQYF.

Details on this clonotype: One junction end disagrees with the germline gene, perhaps due to a read error. V and J are TRBV2 and TRBJ2-7; a weak D match, TRBD1 (5 bases). CDR1 and CDR2 (germline): SNHLY, FYNNEI. There are 14 residues in the CDR3. CDR3 nucleotide sequence: TGTGCCATCAGTGAGTCAGCAGGGTCCTACGAGCAGTACTTC. It is translated as CAISESAGSYEQYF.

The chain is built from TRBV2 and TRBJ1-4; D not resolved. Trimming removed 4 bases at V and 1 base at J, with 7 bases between. CDR3 size: 14 residues. Per germline, CDR1 SNHLY and CDR2 FYNNEI. The CDR3 protein is CASSVFRTNEKLFF. Written as DNA, the CDR3 is TGTGCCAGCAGTGTTTTCAGAACTAATGAAAAACTGTTTTTT.

V is TRBV7-7 and J is TRBJ2-7; D might be TRBD2 (5 bases). The CDR3 runs 15 residues. Germline V gives CDR1 SSHAT, CDR2 FNYEAQ (reference sequence). Trimming cost V 1 base and J 0 bases, with 10 bases left between them. The CDR3 region is CASSLGPGSSYEQYF. CDR3 nucleotide sequence: TGTGCCAGCAGCTTAGGACCGGGATCCTCCTACGAGCAGTACTTC.

The chain uses TRBV15 and TRBJ1-4; the D gene is possibly TRBD1 (5 bases). Trimming cost V 0 bases and J 7 bases, with 15 bases left between them. Germline V CDR1 and CDR2: LNHNV, YYDKDF (reference sequence). This CDR3 region has 16 residues. CDR3 DNA: TGTGCCACCAGCAGAGATCTGGCAGGGACGGGTGAAAAACTGTTTTTT. Amino acids: CATSRDLAGTGEKLFF.